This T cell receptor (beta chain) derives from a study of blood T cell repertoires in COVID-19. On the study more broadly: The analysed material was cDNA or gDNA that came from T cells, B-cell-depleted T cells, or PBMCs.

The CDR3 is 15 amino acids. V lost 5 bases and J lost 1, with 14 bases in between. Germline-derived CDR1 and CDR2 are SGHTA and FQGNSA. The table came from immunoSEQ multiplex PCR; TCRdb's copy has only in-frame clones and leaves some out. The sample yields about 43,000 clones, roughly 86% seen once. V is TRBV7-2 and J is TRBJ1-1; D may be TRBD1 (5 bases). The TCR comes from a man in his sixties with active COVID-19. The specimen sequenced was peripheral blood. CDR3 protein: CASSLWGRRNTEAFF. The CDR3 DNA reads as TGTGCCAGCAGCCTCTGGGGCAGGCGGAACACTGAAGCTTTCTTT.